These 20 T cell receptor beta chains came from one sample sequenced in a study of beta chain features in type 1 diabetes. Sequenced material consisted of expressed TCRB transcripts (all of the isolated RNA was reverse transcribed). Clones were read by immunoSEQ multiplex PCR, and TCRdb kept only the in-frame ones, dropping some. The table shows around 150,000 clones, with about 7.3% occurring only once. The sequencing sample was made of central memory CD4+ T cells from blood. The receptors were gathered from a man younger than 35 in good health.

The chain employs TRBV29-1 and TRBJ2-2; possibly TRBD1 for D (6 bases). The CDR3 spans 13 residues. Germline V gives CDR1 SQVTM, CDR2 ANQGSEA. V lost 3 bases to trimming and J lost 1 base, with 6 bases between them. The CDR3 DNA is TGCAGCGTTGACAGGGGGAACACCGGGGAGCTGTTTTTT. It yields the protein CSVDRGNTGELFF.

The CDR3 spells CASSSGTGDYNEQFF. CDR3 nucleotide sequence: TGTGCCAGCAGCTCAGGGACAGGGGACTACAATGAGCAGTTCTTC. The V gene is TRBV11-3, the J gene TRBJ2-1, with TRBD1 identical over 10 bases. CDR1 and CDR2 from the germline V gene are SGHNT and YENEEA. This CDR3 has 15 residues. V lost 4 bases and J lost 3; bases outside the gene matches: 3. Filled out from reference TRBV11-3 and TRBJ2-1, the complete variable domain reads EAGVVQSPRYKIIEKKQPVAFWCNPISGHNTLYWYLQNLGQGPELLIRYENEEAVDDSQLPKDRFSAERLKGVDSTLKIQPAELGDSAVYLCASSSGTGDYNEQFFGPGTRLTVL.

This clone was recorded only once. This may stem from a read error, because a much larger clone lies one nucleotide away. This rearrangement joins TRBV7-3 to TRBJ2-1; possibly TRBD2 for D (6 bases). Germline V lookup: CDR1 SGHTA, CDR2 FQGTGA. The V end was cut by 2 bases, the J end by 2 bases, with 7 bases between. CDR3 size: 14 residues. CDR3 bases: TGTGCCAGCAGCTTAGCGGGGCCCTACAATGAGCAGTTCTTC. Protein product: CASSLAGPYNEQFF.

This clone was seen ten or more times. J is TRBJ1-1 and V is TRBV29-1; possible D gene TRBD1, 5 bases. The CDR3 is made up of 12 amino acids. The V and J ends lost 5 bases and 4 bases respectively, with 11 bases between them. Per the germline V gene, CDR1 is SQVTM and CDR2 is ANQGSEA. The chain's CDR3 is CSVYLGGTEAFF. In DNA, the CDR3 is TGCAGCGTTTATCTGGGGGGCACTGAAGCTTTCTTT.

The chain employs TRBV28 and TRBJ2-2; TRBD2 is a possible D gene (5 bases). The V end lost 7 bases, the J end lost 4 bases, and 19 bases lay between the germline ends. Germline-derived CDR1 and CDR2 are MDHEN and SYDVKM. This CDR3 is built from 16 residues. CDR3 sequence reads: CASNTDLPLGTGELFF. The CDR3 DNA reads as TGTGCCAGCAATACGGACTTGCCCCTGGGCACCGGGGAGCTGTTTTTT.

The V gene is TRBV5-6, the J gene TRBJ1-5, with D perhaps TRBD1 (6 bases). The CDR3 runs 15 residues. The ends were cut back, 3 bases at V and 4 bases at J, with 14 bases in the middle. Per germline, CDR1 SGHDT and CDR2 YYEEEE. CDR3 residues: CASSSTGTWNQPQHF. The CDR3 nucleotides are TGTGCCAGCAGCTCGACCGGGACATGGAATCAGCCCCAGCATTTT. The full variable domain, in which reference TRBV5-6 and TRBJ1-5 provide the parts outside the CDR3, is DAGVTQSPTHLIKTRGQQVTLRCSPKSGHDTVSWYQQALGQGPQFIFQYYEEEERQRGNFPDRFSGHQFPNYSSELNVNALLLGDSALYLCASSSTGTWNQPQHFGDGTRLSIL.

This sequence joins TRBV6-5 and TRBJ1-3; 9 bases agree with TRBD1. J was trimmed by 7 bases and V by 4 bases; bases with no gene match: 5. CDR1 is MNHEY, CDR2 SVGAGI, per germline. The CDR3 sequence is 14 residues long. The CDR3, as DNA: TGTGCCAGCAGTTTTACAGGGGGCGAGAACACCATATATTTT. As protein: CASSFTGGENTIYF.

This clone has more than one count but fewer than ten. The chain recombines TRBV28 with TRBJ1-5; 7 bases are shared with TRBD1. Germline lookup yields CDR1 MDHEN and CDR2 SYDVKM. The CDR3 is 17 amino acids. V lost 7 bases and J lost 6; bases outside the gene matches: 18. The CDR3 is CASKDREWGIRSQPQHF. DNA for the CDR3: TGTGCCAGCAAAGACAGGGAGTGGGGAATTCGGAGTCAGCCCCAGCATTTT.

The J gene is TRBJ2-7, the V gene TRBV27; possible D gene TRBD2, 5 bases. The V gene lost 4 bases and the J gene lost 4 bases, with 11 bases spanning the gap. The germline V gene encodes CDR1 MNHEY and CDR2 SMNVEV (reference sequence). This CDR3 has 13 residues. CDR3 nucleotides: TGTGCCAGCAGTTCGAGGGCCTCGTACGAGCAGTACTTC. Protein product: CASSSRASYEQYF.

This clone appeared a few times. The chain is built from TRBV28 and TRBJ1-5; 8 nucleotides line up with TRBD1. The CDR3 is 14 residues long. Germline assignment: CDR1 MDHEN and CDR2 SYDVKM. V trimming: 3 bases; J trimming: 6 bases; junction bases outside the gene matches: 4. For the CDR3, the DNA is TGTGCCAGCAGTTTTGCAGGGGGCGGTCAGCCCCAGCATTTT. This sequence encodes CASSFAGGGQPQHF.

V and J are TRBV10-3 and TRBJ2-1, with TRBD2 as a possible D gene (5 bases). Deletions cut 7 bases from V and 6 bases from J, with 10 bases between. The CDR3 is 12 amino acids. Germline-derived CDR1 and CDR2 are ENHRY and SYGVKD. CDR3 region: CAITGLANEQFF. Written as DNA, the CDR3 is TGTGCCATCACAGGACTCGCCAATGAGCAGTTCTTC.

A remark on this clone: An end of the junction does not agree with germline; a read error may underlie this. The chain combines TRBV7-3 with TRBJ2-1, with D hard to call. Per germline, CDR1 SGHTA and CDR2 FQGTGA. The CDR3 runs 13 residues. The DNA for the CDR3 is TGTGCCAGCAGCTCCTACTTAGACAACGAGCAGTTCTTC. Translated, it gives CASSSYLDNEQFF.

The rearrangement links TRBV30 to TRBJ2-3; TRBD2 matches 9 bases. This CDR3 is built from 14 residues. Germline V gene lookup returns CDR1 GTSNPN and CDR2 SVGIG (reference sequence). Trimming at V came to 2 bases and at J to 3 bases, leaving 3 bases not matched to a gene. The CDR3 here is CAWSTSGGTDTQYF. The CDR3 region has the DNA TGTGCCTGGAGTACGAGCGGGGGGACAGATACGCAGTATTTT. Full variable domain (remainder filled in from reference TRBV30 and TRBJ2-3): SQTIHQWPATLVQPVGSPLSLECTVEGTSNPNLYWYRQAAGRGLQLLFYSVGIGQISSEVPQNLSASRPQDRQFILSSKKLLLSDSGFYLCAWSTSGGTDTQYFGPGTRLTVL.

This clone appeared a few times. The chain recombines TRBV28 with TRBJ1-1, with D perhaps TRBD1 (5 bases). V was shortened by 3 bases and J by 3 bases, with 8 bases between the two germline ends. The CDR3 sequence is 13 residues long. Germline lookup yields CDR1 MDHEN and CDR2 SYDVKM. CDR3 amino acids: CASSFPRDTEAFF. The CDR3 DNA follows: TGTGCCAGCAGTTTCCCCAGGGACACTGAAGCTTTCTTT.

This clone was seen a handful of times. V is TRBV5-6 and J is TRBJ1-2, with 7 bases fitting TRBD1. The CDR3 length is 15 residues. Germline-derived CDR1 and CDR2 are SGHDT and YYEEEE. With 0 bases clipped from V and 4 bases from J, the junction kept 6 bases outside the gene matches. CDR3 coding DNA: TGTGCCAGCAGCTTGGATACAGGGGTCCGCTATGGCTACACCTTC. Translated, it gives CASSLDTGVRYGYTF.

This clone was recorded many times. The rearrangement links TRBV7-2 to TRBJ2-5; D perhaps matches TRBD1 (6 bases). The V end lost 4 bases, the J end lost 1 base, and 10 bases lay between the germline ends. Germline CDR1 reads SGHTA; CDR2 reads FQGNSA. This CDR3 contains 14 residues. The CDR3 protein is CASSYDRFQETQYF. The CDR3 DNA sequence: TGTGCCAGCAGCTACGACAGGTTCCAAGAGACCCAGTACTTC.

This chain uses TRBV30 with TRBJ2-3, with D possibly being TRBD1 (8 bases). Germline CDR1 GTSNPN, CDR2 SVGIG (reference sequence). The CDR3 loop spans 14 amino acids. Trimming took 5 bases from V and 3 from J, leaving 15 bases between them. CDR3: CAWGVQGGTDTQYF. The CDR3 region has the DNA TGTGCCTGGGGGGTACAGGGGGGGACAGATACGCAGTATTTT.

This clone turned up a few times. The chain combines TRBV5-6 with TRBJ2-5; 14 bases are shared with TRBD2. CDR3 length equals 16 residues. Germline-derived CDR1 and CDR2 are SGHDT and YYEEEE. Trimming took 4 bases from V and 5 from J; bases not matched to a gene: 7. The CDR3 DNA reads TGTGCCAGCAGCCGTATCGGACTAGCGGGGGGTGAGACCCAGTACTTC. Protein: CASSRIGLAGGETQYF.

In its sample, this clone was seen a few times. V usage is TRBV6-1 and J usage is TRBJ2-1; 9 bases are shared with TRBD1. The CDR3 runs to 13 residues. V shed 5 bases and J 8 bases; nucleotides not matched to a gene: 4. Germline V gene data show CDR1 as MNHNS and CDR2 as SASEGT. In DNA form, the CDR3 reads TGTGCCAGCAGTCCTAGGACAGGGGATGAGCAGTTCTTC. Residues: CASSPRTGDEQFF.

There are many counts of this clone. CDR3: CASSQGQAQETQYF. The CDR3 coding sequence is TGTGCCAGCAGCCAAGGACAGGCCCAAGAGACCCAGTACTTC. The chain recombines TRBV14 with TRBJ2-5, with a possible D match to TRBD1 (6 bases). The CDR3 is 14 residues long. Between the trimmed V and J ends, which lost 1 base and 1 base, there was a span of 7 bases. Looked up from germline, CDR1 is SGHDN and CDR2 is FVKESK.